This TCR beta chain appears in the sequencing data of a study of Ad26.COV2.S vaccination and SARS-CoV-2 variants. Study overall: Of the COV1001 trial arms, the Ad26.COV2.S arm included the donor. Study-wide results and caveats: Greater spike-specific TCR breadth was seen in vaccine recipients than in placebo recipients. Quantification of TCR breadth and depth may have yielded underestimates of total T cell responses. It was reported that spike-specific CD8+ and CD4+ T cell responses were substantially broad after vaccination.

CDR3 length equals 13 residues. CDR1 is LGHNA and CDR2 is YSLEER in the germline V gene. Trimming pared 1 base from V and 11 bases from J, leaving 14 bases between. The treatment denotes: about 20 received Ad26.COV2.S at low or high dose, single or two shots; about 5 received placebo; per-sample allocation not given. Sampling occurred on day 63 after the first vaccine or placebo injection. Sequencing used immunoSEQ multiplex PCR; TCRdb keeps in-frame clones, though not all of them. This sample yields some 340,000 clones, of which about 86% are seen a single time; more than 1.5% belongs to the top ten. Comment on this clone: What it recognizes is unknown.

The origin of this receptor is a person aged 18-65 years who received the Ad26.COV2.S COVID-19 vaccine or a placebo. The chain is built from TRBV4-3 and TRBJ1-1, with D uncertain. The source was peripheral blood, collected in a trial of Ad26.COV2.S vaccine versus placebo. The DNA for the CDR3 is TGCGCCAGCAGCCAAGGCTTTCCCGAAGGCGCTTTCTTT. This translates into CASSQGFPEGAFF.